These T cell receptor beta chains were read from a single sample in a study of T-cell memory formation after mild COVID-19. TCRdb re-called the 5' RACE reads through MiXCR, storing one row per CDR3 protein. Of about 470,000 distinct CDR3 sequences in the sample, around a sixth are singletons; the top ten hold 12%. The sample comprised PBMCs or a T cell subset sorted from them (not recorded which). Every receptor here comes from an adult woman who had mild COVID-19 (a few samples of this study predate the infection). Cell type and time point are not known. Each CDR3 is given with its conserved first and last residue. D genes are given only for firm matches. The size of a clone is reported for some rows only, either as once, few or many, or as a class for expanded clones.

d_call: -
v_call: TRBV14
clone_size: -
j_call: TRBJ2-3
cdr3_nt: TGTGCCAGCAGTCCCTTAGCTGGATTCGACACAGATACGCAGTATTTT
cdr3_aa: CASSPLAGFDTDTQYF

d_call: TRBD1
v_call: TRBV24-1
clone_size: few
j_call: TRBJ2-2
cdr3_nt: TGTGCCACCAGTGACAGAGACAGGGGTTACACCGGGGAGCTGTTTTTT
cdr3_aa: CATSDRDRGYTGELFF

d_call: -
v_call: TRBV4-1
clone_size: -
j_call: TRBJ1-2
cdr3_nt: TGCGCCAGCAGCCAAGATCTCATCGGCGCAGGACATGGCTACACCTTC
cdr3_aa: CASSQDLIGAGHGYTF

d_call: -
v_call: TRBV10-3
clone_size: few
j_call: TRBJ2-7
cdr3_nt: TGTGCCATCAGTGAGTCCGGAGGGGTTTCCTACGAGCAGTACTTC
cdr3_aa: CAISESGGVSYEQYF

d_call: TRBD2
v_call: TRBV7-9
clone_size: -
j_call: TRBJ2-7
cdr3_nt: TGTGCCAGCAGCACCACGACTAGCGGGGGGAACTCCTACGAGCAGTACTTC
cdr3_aa: CASSTTTSGGNSYEQYF

d_call: -
v_call: TRBV4-2
clone_size: few
j_call: TRBJ2-3
cdr3_nt: TGTGCCAGCAGCGAAGGCGGGATCAGCACAGATACGCAGTATTTT
cdr3_aa: CASSEGGISTDTQYF

d_call: -
v_call: TRBV27
clone_size: -
j_call: TRBJ2-3
cdr3_nt: TGTGCCAGCTCCGGTCGGGCCTTACTTTCTAGCACAGATACGCAGTATTTT
cdr3_aa: CASSGRALLSSTDTQYF

d_call: -
v_call: TRBV3-1
clone_size: many
j_call: TRBJ2-1
cdr3_nt: TGTGCCAGCAGCCAAGGACGGTATGAGCAGTTCTTC
cdr3_aa: CASSQGRYEQFF

d_call: TRBD1
v_call: TRBV6-1
clone_size: few
j_call: TRBJ1-2
cdr3_nt: TGTGCCAGCAGGGAGACAGGGCACTATGGCTACACCTTC
cdr3_aa: CASRETGHYGYTF

d_call: -
v_call: TRBV6-6
clone_size: -
j_call: TRBJ2-1
cdr3_nt: TGTGCCAGCAGAACAGGTGCCGGCAATGAGCAGTTCTTC
cdr3_aa: CASRTGAGNEQFF

d_call: TRBD1
v_call: TRBV5-1
clone_size: -
j_call: TRBJ2-5
cdr3_nt: TGCGCCAGCAGCACCGGACAGGGTGGACAAGAGACCCAGTACTTC
cdr3_aa: CASSTGQGGQETQYF

d_call: -
v_call: TRBV7-8
clone_size: -
j_call: TRBJ1-5
cdr3_nt: TGTGCCAGCAGCGCAACTCGGTCCGGACGGCAGCCCCAGCATTTT
cdr3_aa: CASSATRSGRQPQHF

d_call: -
v_call: TRBV12-3/TRBV12-4
clone_size: -
j_call: TRBJ2-3
cdr3_nt: TGTGCCAGCAGTTTAGTAAGTCATCTGTGGGATACGCAGTATTTT
cdr3_aa: CASSLVSHLWDTQYF

d_call: -
v_call: TRBV7-9
clone_size: -
j_call: TRBJ2-1
cdr3_nt: TGTGCCAGCAGCTTAGCGAGGACAGATTTTGAGTTCTTC
cdr3_aa: CASSLARTDFEFF

d_call: -
v_call: TRBV7-2
clone_size: -
j_call: TRBJ1-2
cdr3_nt: TGTGCCAGCAGCCTACTTGGACGGGGCTACACCTTC
cdr3_aa: CASSLLGRGYTF

d_call: -
v_call: TRBV5-1
clone_size: few
j_call: TRBJ2-2
cdr3_nt: TGCGCCAGCAGCTTGGCTGAGCTACAGACCGGGGAGCTGTTTTTT
cdr3_aa: CASSLAELQTGELFF

d_call: -
v_call: TRBV24-1
clone_size: -
j_call: TRBJ2-2
cdr3_nt: TGTGCCACCAGTGATTTGCATGTAAGCCAACCCGGGGAGCTGTTTTTT
cdr3_aa: CATSDLHVSQPGELFF

d_call: TRBD1
v_call: TRBV5-4
clone_size: few
j_call: TRBJ2-3
cdr3_nt: TGTGCCAGCAGCGGCCGGGACAGGAGAGGTGGTACGCAGTATTTT
cdr3_aa: CASSGRDRRGGTQYF

d_call: TRBD2
v_call: TRBV4-1
clone_size: many
j_call: TRBJ2-3
cdr3_nt: TGCGCCAGCAGCCAACCTAGCGGGGCTGGCACAGATACGCAGTATTTT
cdr3_aa: CASSQPSGAGTDTQYF

d_call: TRBD1
v_call: TRBV12-5
clone_size: -
j_call: TRBJ2-1
cdr3_nt: TGTGCTAGTGGCCCTGGGACAGGGGGCGGTGAGCAGTTCTTC
cdr3_aa: CASGPGTGGGEQFF

d_call: -
v_call: TRBV5-5
clone_size: few
j_call: TRBJ2-5
cdr3_nt: TGTGCCAGCAGCTTGGTGGGATCGCCGGGAGAGACCCAGTACTTC
cdr3_aa: CASSLVGSPGETQYF

d_call: -
v_call: TRBV19
clone_size: -
j_call: TRBJ1-1
cdr3_nt: TGTGCCAGTAGTATGGGGGTTTCCGCTGAAGCTTTCTTT
cdr3_aa: CASSMGVSAEAFF

d_call: TRBD2
v_call: TRBV20-1
clone_size: -
j_call: TRBJ2-1
cdr3_nt: TGCAGTGCTAGAGACCGTCCTAGCGGGGGCCTCCGGGAGTTCTTC
cdr3_aa: CSARDRPSGGLREFF

d_call: -
v_call: TRBV15
clone_size: few
j_call: TRBJ2-3
cdr3_nt: TGTGCCACCAGCAGATCGCGCCTCGAAGATACGCAGTATTTT
cdr3_aa: CATSRSRLEDTQYF

d_call: -
v_call: TRBV18
clone_size: -
j_call: TRBJ1-1
cdr3_nt: TGTGCCAGCTCACCATCAGAACAGAACACTGAAGCTTTCTTT
cdr3_aa: CASSPSEQNTEAFF

d_call: -
v_call: TRBV12-3/TRBV12-4
clone_size: few
j_call: TRBJ1-1
cdr3_nt: TGTGCCAGCAGTTCGGGGAGTAAGACTGAAGCTTTCTTT
cdr3_aa: CASSSGSKTEAFF

d_call: TRBD2
v_call: TRBV9
clone_size: -
j_call: TRBJ2-3
cdr3_nt: TGTGCCAGCAGCGTGGGGGGGTACGACACAGATACGCAGTATTTT
cdr3_aa: CASSVGGYDTDTQYF

d_call: -
v_call: TRBV19
clone_size: -
j_call: TRBJ1-3
cdr3_nt: TGTGCCAGTAGTCCGGGACACTTTGCCTCTGGAAACACCATATATTTT
cdr3_aa: CASSPGHFASGNTIYF

d_call: -
v_call: TRBV20-1
clone_size: -
j_call: TRBJ1-1
cdr3_nt: TGCAGTGCCAAAAGGACGGAGAACACTGAAGCTTTCTTT
cdr3_aa: CSAKRTENTEAFF

d_call: -
v_call: TRBV20-1
clone_size: few
j_call: TRBJ2-1
cdr3_nt: TGCAGTGTTTGGGAGCTTAAGAATGAGCAGTTCTTC
cdr3_aa: CSVWELKNEQFF

d_call: TRBD1
v_call: TRBV7-8
clone_size: -
j_call: TRBJ2-2
cdr3_nt: TGTGCCAGCAGCTTATGGACAGGGGACACCGGGGAGCTGTTTTTT
cdr3_aa: CASSLWTGDTGELFF

d_call: -
v_call: TRBV7-3
clone_size: few
j_call: TRBJ2-2
cdr3_nt: TGTGCCAGCAGCTTATATTCGTCAGCTTCTACCCGACGGGAGCTGTTTTTT
cdr3_aa: CASSLYSSASTRRELFF

d_call: TRBD2
v_call: TRBV9
clone_size: few
j_call: TRBJ2-3
cdr3_nt: TGTGCCAGCAGCGTAAGCACTAGCGGGGGAATGGGGACAGATACGCAGTATTTT
cdr3_aa: CASSVSTSGGMGTDTQYF

d_call: TRBD1
v_call: TRBV7-8
clone_size: many
j_call: TRBJ2-7
cdr3_nt: TGTGCCAGCAGCCCCGGACAGGGAAGGGCTTACGAGCAGTACTTC
cdr3_aa: CASSPGQGRAYEQYF

d_call: TRBD1
v_call: TRBV28
clone_size: many
j_call: TRBJ1-5
cdr3_nt: TGTGCCAGCAGGCCAGGGGGCTGGCAGCCCCAGCATTTT
cdr3_aa: CASRPGGWQPQHF

d_call: TRBD1
v_call: TRBV27
clone_size: few
j_call: TRBJ2-5
cdr3_nt: TGTGCCAGCAGCCTGACAGGGGGCCAAGGAGAGACCCAGTACTTC
cdr3_aa: CASSLTGGQGETQYF

d_call: TRBD2
v_call: TRBV19
clone_size: -
j_call: TRBJ2-1
cdr3_nt: TGTGCCAGTAGTGTAGGACTAGCGGGGACCTACAATGAGCAGTTCTTC
cdr3_aa: CASSVGLAGTYNEQFF

d_call: -
v_call: TRBV7-9
clone_size: -
j_call: TRBJ2-5
cdr3_nt: TGTGCCAGCAGCTTCGGACAGACTGGGGAGACCCAGTACTTC
cdr3_aa: CASSFGQTGETQYF

d_call: -
v_call: TRBV5-6
clone_size: few
j_call: TRBJ2-7
cdr3_nt: TGTGCCAGCAGCGGTGGGGGGCACGGATCCTACGAGCAGTACTTC
cdr3_aa: CASSGGGHGSYEQYF

d_call: -
v_call: TRBV7-3
clone_size: many
j_call: TRBJ2-2
cdr3_nt: TGTGCCAGCAGCCCGACAGGCACCGGGGAGCTGTTTTTT
cdr3_aa: CASSPTGTGELFF

d_call: -
v_call: TRBV12-3/TRBV12-4
clone_size: -
j_call: TRBJ1-2
cdr3_nt: TGTGCCAGCAGTTTCTCCAATAACTATGGCTACACCTTC
cdr3_aa: CASSFSNNYGYTF

d_call: -
v_call: TRBV18
clone_size: -
j_call: TRBJ2-5
cdr3_nt: TGTGCCAGCTCACCGGGGACGGCTGAGACCCAGTACTTC
cdr3_aa: CASSPGTAETQYF